The 25 T cell receptor beta chains below all came from one sample that was sequenced in a study of blood T cell repertoires in COVID-19. Sequencing used immunoSEQ multiplex PCR; TCRdb keeps in-frame clones, though not all of them. The top ten clones hold 3.5% to 5% of a sample with 300,000 to 400,000 clones, 90% of them seen once. Sequencing was done on a sample of PBMCs or T cells enriched from blood (not recorded which). These receptors originate from a woman in her thirties who had been exposed to COVID-19.

The chain recombines TRBV7-9 with TRBJ1-2; 8 bases match TRBD1. From germline, CDR1 is SEHNR and CDR2 FQNEAQ (reference sequence). V gave up 11 bases and J gave up 12 bases; unmatched junction bases: 17. This CDR3 region has 13 residues. The CDR3 protein is CAGSGTGPGKDTF. The CDR3 DNA sequence: TGTGCCGGATCCGGGACAGGACCCGGGAAGGACACCTTC.

The count of this clone is one. J is TRBJ2-1 and V is TRBV9, with 12 bases matching TRBD2. The V gene end was trimmed by 0 bases and the J gene end by 6 bases; junction bases not matched to a gene: 4. The CDR3 sequence is 16 residues long. Germline lookup yields CDR1 SGDLS and CDR2 YYNGEE. CDR3 in DNA: TGTGCCAGCAGCGTAGAACCTAGCGGGGGGGGCAATGAGCAGTTCTTC. Its protein is CASSVEPSGGGNEQFF.

CDR3 in DNA: TGCAGCGCCCTGACAGGGAACTATGGCTACACCTTC. Translated: CSALTGNYGYTF. This sequence joins TRBV29-1 and TRBJ1-2; 7 nucleotides agree with TRBD1. V trimming: 7 bases; J trimming: 2 bases; junction bases outside the gene matches: 4. This CDR3 has 12 residues. Germline assignment: CDR1 SQVTM and CDR2 ANQGSEA.

The V and J genes are TRBV7-9 and TRBJ1-2; D is possibly TRBD1 (5 bases). The germline CDR1 and CDR2 sequences are SEHNR and FQNEAQ (reference sequence). V was shortened by 5 bases and J by 8 bases, with 21 bases between the two germline ends. This CDR3 spans 15 amino acids. CDR3 nucleotides: TGTGCCAGCAGCCGCTCTCTTTCCAGGGAGGAGGGCTACACCTTC. As protein: CASSRSLSREEGYTF.

The V and J genes are TRBV7-6 and TRBJ1-4; 7 bases line up with TRBD1. V shed 1 base, J shed 0 bases, and the junction held 5 bases outside the gene matches. The CDR3 is made up of 17 amino acids. Germline lookup yields CDR1 SGHVS and CDR2 FNYEAQ. CDR3 coding DNA: TGTGCCAGCAGCTTAGAGGGGACAGACGCAACTAATGAAAAACTGTTTTTT. This sequence encodes CASSLEGTDATNEKLFF.

This chain joins TRBV7-9 and TRBJ1-2; D remains ambiguous. The V gene's germline CDR1 is SEHNR and CDR2 FQNEAQ (reference sequence). The CDR3 covers 13 residues. Trimming took 3 bases from V and 5 from J, leaving 10 bases between them. The CDR3 DNA reads as TGTGCCAGCAGCTTTGGTTCCAGTTATGGCTACACCTTC. Amino acid sequence: CASSFGSSYGYTF.

This clone was observed once. This chain connects TRBV19 to TRBJ1-4; 7 nucleotides match TRBD1. The CDR3 runs 18 residues. The junction had 20 bases not matched to a gene; V was cut back by 5 bases and J by 8 bases. In germline, CDR1 is LNHDA, CDR2 SQIVND (reference sequence). In nucleotides, the CDR3 is TGTGCCAGTAGTGGCATATCCGCCTGGGACAGAGGAACCGAAAAACTGTTTTTT. As protein: CASSGISAWDRGTEKLFF.

The rearrangement joins TRBV4-3 to TRBJ1-1; D is unresolved. V lost 1 base to trimming and J lost 1 base, with 7 bases between them. The germline CDR1 and CDR2 sequences are LGHNA and YSLEER. The CDR3 sequence is 14 residues long. The CDR3 loop is CASSQASGNTEAFF. The DNA for the CDR3 is TGCGCCAGCAGCCAAGCTTCGGGGAACACTGAAGCTTTCTTT.

The rearrangement links TRBV7-2 to TRBJ1-2; 8 nucleotides align to TRBD1. The CDR3 sequence is 15 residues long. Germline assignment: CDR1 SGHTA and CDR2 FQGNSA. Trimming cost V 3 bases and J 4 bases; bases outside gene matches: 7. The CDR3 spells CASSLNGQGTYGYTF. The CDR3 DNA reads as TGTGCCAGCAGCTTGAACGGACAGGGAACCTATGGCTACACCTTC.

This chain links TRBV9 with TRBJ1-1; D is perhaps TRBD1 (5 bases). Germline V gene lookup returns CDR1 SGDLS and CDR2 YYNGEE. Trimming pared 2 bases from V and 3 bases from J, leaving 11 bases between. The CDR3 is made up of 14 amino acids. CDR3 in amino acids: CASSVSSTDTEAFF. DNA of the CDR3: TGTGCCAGCAGCGTTTCCTCGACAGACACTGAAGCTTTCTTT.

The rearrangement joins TRBV6-5 to TRBJ2-1; TRBD2 matches at 12 bases. Trimming cost V 4 bases and J 8 bases; bases outside gene matches: 3. The germline gives CDR1 MNHEY, CDR2 SVGAGI. The CDR3 covers 14 residues. CDR3 sequence reads: CASSSSGGADEQFF. Written as DNA, the CDR3 is TGTGCCAGCAGTTCTAGCGGGGGGGCAGATGAGCAGTTCTTC.

The CDR3 loop reads CASSHVRGSDGYTF. Written as DNA, the CDR3 is TGTGCCAGCAGCCACGTCAGGGGGAGCGACGGCTACACCTTC. The J gene is TRBJ1-2, the V gene TRBV5-6; the match to TRBD1 covers 7 bases. J gave up 8 bases and V 4 bases, and 11 bases lay outside the gene matches. The CDR3 sequence is 14 residues long. Germline CDR1 SGHDT, CDR2 YYEEEE.

The V gene is TRBV7-2, the J gene TRBJ2-7, with a tentative D call TRBD1 (6 bases). The CDR3 has 15 residues. Trimming stripped 0 bases from V and 2 bases from J, with 11 bases between. Germline CDR1 and CDR2: SGHTA and FQGNSA. The CDR3 coding sequence is TGTGCCAGCAGCTTAGCCTCAGGGGACCCCTACGAGCAGTACTTC. It yields the protein CASSLASGDPYEQYF.

The chain is built from TRBV4-2 and TRBJ2-7, with 14 bases matching TRBD2. The CDR3 sequence is 16 residues long. V was clipped by 4 bases and J by 1 base; unmatched bases: 3. The germline V gene encodes CDR1 LGHNA and CDR2 YNFKEQ. The DNA for the CDR3 is TGTGCCAGCAGCCTCGGGACTAGCGGGGGATCCTACGAGCAGTACTTC. Amino acid sequence: CASSLGTSGGSYEQYF.

The V and J genes are TRBV29-1 and TRBJ1-1; TRBD1 is a possible D gene (5 bases). The CDR3 runs 11 residues. Per the germline V gene, CDR1 is SQVTM and CDR2 is ANQGSEA. V gave up 7 bases and J gave up 3 bases, with 9 bases separating them. The CDR3 nucleotides are TGCAGCGCGCAGGGTTACACTGAAGCTTTCTTT. It codes for CSAQGYTEAFF.

The V gene is TRBV11-3, the J gene TRBJ1-1; D is possibly TRBD1 (6 bases). Germline CDR1 reads SGHNT; CDR2 reads YENEEA. CDR3 length: 13 residues. V was trimmed by 5 bases and J by 6 bases, leaving 13 bases between them. The CDR3 bases are TGTGCCAGCAGCCTTCTGGGGGCGTCTGAAGCTTTCTTT. Amino acid sequence: CASSLLGASEAFF.

The CDR3: CSASRQGVGEAFF. The CDR3, as DNA: TGCAGTGCTAGTAGGCAGGGGGTTGGTGAAGCTTTCTTT. The J gene is TRBJ1-1, the V gene TRBV20-1; 7 positions agree with TRBD1. V was clipped by 3 bases and J by 7 bases; unmatched bases: 8. Germline V gene sequence: CDR1 DFQATT, CDR2 SNEGSKA (reference sequence). The CDR3 is 13 amino acids.

The chain uses TRBV3-1 (or the pseudogene TRBV3-2) and TRBJ2-1; TRBD2 matches at 9 bases. J lost 4 bases, V lost 6 bases, and 7 bases had no gene match. Germline V gene sequence: CDR1 LGHDT, CDR2 YNNKEL (reference sequence). The CDR3 consists of 15 residues. CDR3 region: CASSPTSGLYNEQFF. CDR3 DNA sequence: TGTGCCAGCAGTCCGACTAGCGGACTATACAATGAGCAGTTCTTC.

The chain couples TRBV6-5 to TRBJ1-1; D uncertain. Trimming took off 0 bases at V and 3 bases at J, with 11 bases between the two ends. CDR1 is MNHEY, CDR2 SVGAGI, per germline. CDR3 size: 15 residues. In DNA form, the CDR3 reads TGTGCCAGCAGTTACTCGATACGGAGAGACACTGAAGCTTTCTTT. Protein sequence: CASSYSIRRDTEAFF.

This clone is a singleton in its sample. V is TRBV15 and J is TRBJ1-4; possible D gene TRBD1, 5 bases. V was trimmed by 0 bases and J by 0 bases, leaving 11 bases between them. Germline CDR1 is LNHNV and CDR2 is YYDKDF (reference sequence). This CDR3 contains 17 residues. Here the CDR3 reads CATSRDLRAATNEKLFF. CDR3 nucleotide sequence: TGTGCCACCAGCAGAGATCTCAGGGCAGCAACTAATGAAAAACTGTTTTTT.

The rearrangement joins TRBV19 to TRBJ2-4; tentative D call: TRBD1 (6 bases). CDR1 and CDR2 (germline): LNHDA, SQIVND (reference sequence). V was shortened by 3 bases and J by 7 bases, with 16 bases between the two germline ends. The CDR3 covers 15 residues. In nucleotides, the CDR3 is TGTGCCAGTAGTATTTTGGGATCAGGGGCCAACATTCAGTACTTC. Translated, it gives CASSILGSGANIQYF.

This chain links TRBV11-3 with TRBJ1-4; D might be TRBD1 (5 bases). From germline, CDR1 is SGHNT and CDR2 YENEEA. The CDR3 is 13 amino acids. Trimming took off 3 bases at V and 7 bases at J, with 9 bases between the two ends. CDR3 sequence reads: CASSLGPFEKLFF. The CDR3 bases are TGTGCCAGCAGCTTGGGGCCGTTTGAAAAACTGTTTTTT. The complete variable domain, with remaining parts taken from reference TRBV11-3 and TRBJ1-4, reads EAGVVQSPRYKIIEKKQPVAFWCNPISGHNTLYWYLQNLGQGPELLIRYENEEAVDDSQLPKDRFSAERLKGVDSTLKIQPAELGDSAVYLCASSLGPFEKLFFGSGTQLSVL.

CDR3: CASSTGDSNQPQHF. CDR3 nucleotide sequence: TGTGCCTCCTCGACAGGGGATAGCAATCAGCCCCAGCATTTT. This chain connects TRBV30 to TRBJ1-5; TRBD1 aligns across 8 bases. Germline V gene lookup returns CDR1 GTSNPN and CDR2 SVGIG (reference sequence). After removal of 7 bases from V and 0 bases from J, the junction contained 5 bases not matched to a gene. CDR3 length: 14 residues.

V is TRBV7-6 and J is TRBJ2-3, with 8 bases lining up with TRBD1. The V gene end was trimmed by 3 bases and the J gene end by 2 bases; junction bases not matched to a gene: 7. Looked up from germline, CDR1 is SGHVS and CDR2 is FNYEAQ. The CDR3 loop spans 16 amino acids. As DNA, the CDR3 is TGTGCCAGCAGCTTGCGACAGGGGTATTTCACAGATACGCAGTATTTT. This codes for CASSLRQGYFTDTQYF.

J is TRBJ1-2 and V is TRBV27; D is undetermined. Trimming took off 6 bases at V and 2 bases at J, with 16 bases between the two ends. This CDR3 is 15 amino acids long. CDR1 and CDR2 (germline): MNHEY, SMNVEV (reference sequence). The CDR3 nucleotides read TGTGCCAGCAGATCGCCCGTAGGAGGGAACTATGGCTACACCTTC. This codes for CASRSPVGGNYGYTF.